One and the same sample provided the 9 T cell receptor beta chains below, sequenced in a study of blood T cell repertoires in COVID-19. Sequenced by immunoSEQ multiplex PCR; TCRdb stores in-frame clones only, minus some. Here the sample spans about 280,000 clones, about 85% being singletons. Sequencing was performed on peripheral blood. The receptors were sampled from a human donor in a cohort sampled during active COVID-19.

The rearrangement links TRBV7-9 to TRBJ2-3; 8 bases fit TRBD2. Germline V CDR1 and CDR2: SEHNR, FQNEAQ (reference sequence). V gave up 5 bases and J gave up 4 bases; unmatched junction bases: 5. The CDR3 spans 14 residues. CDR3 protein: CASSATGGADTQYF. Written as DNA, the CDR3 is TGTGCCAGCAGCGCGACGGGGGGGGCAGATACGCAGTATTTT.

This clone has just a few counts. The chain is built from TRBV25-1 and TRBJ2-5, with a tentative D call TRBD2 (6 bases). Germline CDR1 MGHDK, CDR2 SYGVNS. The CDR3 is 14 amino acids. V lost 1 base to trimming and J lost 1 base, with 7 bases between them. This CDR3 is CASSEFGGQETQYF. As DNA, the CDR3 is TGTGCCAGCAGTGAATTCGGGGGCCAAGAGACCCAGTACTTC.

This rearrangement joins TRBV6-2 or TRBV6-3 to TRBJ2-1; 10 positions agree with TRBD2. After removal of 2 bases from V and 7 bases from J, the junction contained 5 bases not matched to a gene. Germline CDR1 MNHEY, CDR2 SVGEGT. This CDR3 is 15 amino acids long. As DNA, the CDR3 is TGTGCCAGCAGTTACGGCGGAGCGGGGGGGAATGAGCAGTTCTTC. It yields the protein CASSYGGAGGNEQFF.

The V gene is TRBV28, the J gene TRBJ2-4; 7 bases are a match to TRBD1. This CDR3 is built from 14 residues. Germline values: CDR1 MDHEN, CDR2 SYDVKM. J gave up 7 bases and V 8 bases, and 11 bases lay outside the gene matches. CDR3 coding DNA: TGTGCCAGCGGCGAACAGGGGACGGTTAACATTCAGTACTTC. It codes for CASGEQGTVNIQYF. The full variable domain, completed using reference TRBV28 and TRBJ2-4, is DVKVTQSSRYLVKRTGEKVFLECVQDMDHENMFWYRQDPGLGLRLIYFSYDVKMKEKGDIPEGYSVSREKKERFSLILESASTNQTSMYLCASGEQGTVNIQYFGAGTRLSVL.

The rearrangement uses TRBV1 and TRBJ2-7; the DNA was not compared with TRBD2, the D call given in the table. TRBV1 is labeled a pseudogene. The CDR3 length is 16 residues. The CDR3: CTSSQLKSGSSYEQYF. Here the CDR3 DNA reads TGCACCAGCAGCCAACTTAAGAGCGGGAGCTCCTACGAGCAGTACTTC.

The chain couples TRBV6-2 or TRBV6-3 to TRBJ2-4, with D unclear. The CDR3 length is 12 residues. V was pared by 4 bases and J by 7 bases, with 8 bases between. The germline CDR1 and CDR2 sequences are MNHEY and SVGEGT. CDR3 in amino acids: CASSSPRNIQYF. The CDR3 nucleotides read TGTGCCAGCAGTTCCCCCCGGAACATTCAGTACTTC.

This rearrangement joins TRBV3-1 (or the pseudogene TRBV3-2) to TRBJ1-5; D gene ambiguous. V lost 0 bases to trimming and J lost 4 bases, with 4 bases between them. This CDR3 spans 13 amino acids. Germline V gene data show CDR1 as LGHDT and CDR2 as YNNKEL (reference sequence). CDR3 amino acids: CASSQDMNQPQHF. In DNA form, the CDR3 reads TGTGCCAGCAGCCAAGATATGAATCAGCCCCAGCATTTT.

This clone showed up just a few times. The chain is built from TRBV28 and TRBJ2-3; 8 bases are a match to TRBD2. The CDR3 has 15 residues. Germline V gene sequence: CDR1 MDHEN, CDR2 SYDVKM. The ends lost 8 bases at V and 9 bases at J; junction bases unmatched: 16. CDR3 protein: CASWGSGIKLDTQYF. The CDR3 DNA reads as TGTGCCAGCTGGGGTAGCGGGATAAAACTTGACACGCAGTATTTT.

A single count supports this clone. The V call is TRBV5-1, the J call TRBJ2-5; a possible D gene is TRBD2 (7 bases). V gave up 4 bases and J gave up 5 bases, with 21 bases separating them. Germline V lookup: CDR1 SGHRS, CDR2 YFSETQ. This CDR3 comprises 16 residues. CDR3 sequence: CASSPGYRGGSETQYF. CDR3 bases: TGCGCCAGCAGCCCGGGATACCGCGGGGGCTCGGAGACCCAGTACTTC.